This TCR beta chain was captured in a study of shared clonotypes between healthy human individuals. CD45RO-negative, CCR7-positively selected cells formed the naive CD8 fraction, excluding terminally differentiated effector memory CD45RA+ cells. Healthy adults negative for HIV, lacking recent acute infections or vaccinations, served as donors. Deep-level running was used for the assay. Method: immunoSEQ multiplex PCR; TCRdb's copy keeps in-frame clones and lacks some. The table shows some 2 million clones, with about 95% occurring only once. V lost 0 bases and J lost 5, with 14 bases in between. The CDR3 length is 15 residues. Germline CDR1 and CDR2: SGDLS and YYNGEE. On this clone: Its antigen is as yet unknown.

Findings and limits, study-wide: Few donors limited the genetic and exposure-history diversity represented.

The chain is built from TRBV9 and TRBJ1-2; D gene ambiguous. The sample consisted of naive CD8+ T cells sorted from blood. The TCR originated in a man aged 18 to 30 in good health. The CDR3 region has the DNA TGTGCCAGCAGCGTAGGGGTTGAGGAAATTTATGGCTACACCTTC. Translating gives CASSVGVEEIYGYTF.